Presented here are 11 T cell receptor beta chains from one specimen sequenced in a study of blood T cell repertoires in COVID-19. Profiled with immunoSEQ multiplex PCR; TCRdb holds only in-frame clones, not every one. The repertoire holds approximately 100,000 clones, with over 75% as singletons. Source material: peripheral blood. The receptors were sampled from a woman older than 75 with acute or convalescent COVID-19.

This clone turned up a few times. V gene TRBV19 combines with J gene TRBJ1-1; 9 bases align to TRBD1. V shed 5 bases, J shed 5 bases, and the junction held 9 bases outside the gene matches. The CDR3 is 15 amino acids. CDR1 LNHDA and CDR2 SQIVND come from the germline V gene (reference sequence). CDR3 in amino acids: CASSFIQGAGTEAFF. In DNA, the CDR3 is TGTGCCAGTAGTTTCATACAGGGGGCTGGGACTGAAGCTTTCTTT.

The chain employs TRBV15 and TRBJ2-2, with a tentative D call TRBD2 (6 bases). Germline-derived CDR1 and CDR2 are LNHNV and YYDKDF (reference sequence). V was clipped by 0 bases and J by 4 bases, with 15 bases between them. The CDR3 length is 17 residues. The chain's CDR3 is CATSRDLRGRSTGELFF. The DNA of the CDR3 is TGTGCCACCAGCAGAGATCTCCGGGGGAGGAGCACCGGGGAGCTGTTTTTT. Looking up the rest from reference TRBV15 and TRBJ2-2 gives the full variable domain: DAMVIQNPRYQVTQFGKPVTLSCSQTLNHNVMYWYQQKSSQAPKLLFHYYDKDFNNEADTPDNFQSRRPNTSFCFLDIRSPGLGDTAMYLCATSRDLRGRSTGELFFGEGSRLTVL.

The chain has TRBV27 and TRBJ1-5, with 9 bases aligning to TRBD1. CDR1 and CDR2 from the germline V gene are MNHEY and SMNVEV (reference sequence). V gave up 7 bases and J gave up 0 bases; unmatched junction bases: 10. The CDR3 totals 17 residues. CDR3 region: CASNMDRGPRSNQPQHF. The CDR3 nucleotides read TGTGCCAGCAATATGGACAGGGGACCCCGTAGCAATCAGCCCCAGCATTTT.

V usage is TRBV7-8 and J usage is TRBJ2-7; D is perhaps TRBD2 (6 bases). The CDR3 is 15 residues long. V gave up 1 base and J gave up 6 bases, with 16 bases separating them. The V gene's germline CDR1 is SGHVS and CDR2 FQNEAQ. CDR3 in DNA: TGTGCCAGCAGCTTAGTACGCGGGACGCCTACCGAGCAGTACTTC. Protein: CASSLVRGTPTEQYF.

J is TRBJ2-5 and V is TRBV24-1, with D possibly TRBD1 on 6 matching bases. Germline V gene sequence: CDR1 KGHDR, CDR2 SFDVKD. This CDR3 is built from 16 residues. The V and J ends lost 4 bases and 1 base respectively, with 15 bases between them. The CDR3 DNA sequence: TGTGCCACCAGTGACCTGCCACAGGGTCTCCAAGAGACCCAGTACTTC. Encoded protein: CATSDLPQGLQETQYF.

The chain couples TRBV2 to TRBJ2-2; D is perhaps TRBD2 (5 bases). CDR3 length equals 14 residues. The germline V gene encodes CDR1 SNHLY and CDR2 FYNNEI. V lost 3 bases and J lost 2, with 7 bases in between. The CDR3 DNA is TGTGCCAGCAGTGATCTAGCCAACACCGGGGAGCTGTTTTTT. Translating it yields CASSDLANTGELFF.

V is TRBV12-3 or TRBV12-4 and J is TRBJ1-2, with D tentatively TRBD1 (6 bases). This CDR3 spans 13 amino acids. Trimming left V 4 bases short and J 6 bases short, with 12 bases between. This chain's CDR3 is CASSWGQGHGYTF. In nucleotides, the CDR3 is TGTGCCAGCAGTTGGGGACAAGGGCATGGCTACACCTTC.

The chain is built from TRBV11-2 and TRBJ2-5, with no clear D. V lost 5 bases and J 4 bases, leaving 11 bases between the germline ends. In germline, CDR1 is SGHAT, CDR2 FQNNGV. CDR3 length: 13 amino acids. The CDR3 region is CASSAVSRETQYF. CDR3 DNA sequence: TGTGCCAGCAGCGCCGTGAGTCGAGAGACCCAGTACTTC.

The chain recombines TRBV27 with TRBJ2-3, with 7 nucleotides matching TRBD1. The V and J ends lost 2 bases and 3 bases, in that order; junction bases with no gene match: 5. The CDR3 runs 15 residues. Looked up from germline, CDR1 is MNHEY and CDR2 is SMNVEV (reference sequence). The CDR3: CASSLRDSPTDTQYF. The CDR3 nucleotides are TGTGCCAGCAGTTTAAGGGACAGTCCGACAGATACGCAGTATTTT.

Written as DNA, the CDR3 is TGCGCCAGCCAGACTAGCGGGGGGGCGGTGGACACCGGGGAGCTGTTTTTT. Translation gives CASQTSGGAVDTGELFF. V gene TRBV5-1 combines with J gene TRBJ2-2; 14 nucleotides align to TRBD2. From germline, CDR1 is SGHRS and CDR2 YFSETQ. The J segment lost 3 bases and the V segment lost 7 bases, leaving 8 bases of the junction unmatched. CDR3 length equals 17 residues.

The chain employs TRBV9 and TRBJ1-1; D not certain. The germline V gene encodes CDR1 SGDLS and CDR2 YYNGEE. This CDR3 has 13 amino acids. Between the trimmed V and J ends, which lost 4 bases and 1 base, there was a span of 8 bases. CDR3 in amino acids: CASSYSGNTEAFF. As DNA, the CDR3 is TGTGCCAGCAGCTACTCCGGGAACACTGAAGCTTTCTTT.